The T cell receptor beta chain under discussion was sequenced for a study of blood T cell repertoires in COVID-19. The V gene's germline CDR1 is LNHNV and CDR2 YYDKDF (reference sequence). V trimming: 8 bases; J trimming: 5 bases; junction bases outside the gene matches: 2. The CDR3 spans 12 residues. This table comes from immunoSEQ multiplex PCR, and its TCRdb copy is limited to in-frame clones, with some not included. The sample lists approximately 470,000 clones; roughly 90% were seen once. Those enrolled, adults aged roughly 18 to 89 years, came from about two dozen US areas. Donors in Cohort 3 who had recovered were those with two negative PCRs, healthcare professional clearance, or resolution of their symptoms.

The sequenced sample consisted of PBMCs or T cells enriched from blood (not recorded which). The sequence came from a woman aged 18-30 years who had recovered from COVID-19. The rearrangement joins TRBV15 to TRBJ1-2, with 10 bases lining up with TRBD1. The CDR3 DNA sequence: TGTGCCACCGGGACAGGGGATTATGGCTACACCTTC. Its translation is CATGTGDYGYTF. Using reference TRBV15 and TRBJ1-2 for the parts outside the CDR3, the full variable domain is DAMVIQNPRYQVTQFGKPVTLSCSQTLNHNVMYWYQQKSSQAPKLLFHYYDKDFNNEADTPDNFQSRRPNTSFCFLDIRSPGLGDTAMYLCATGTGDYGYTFGSGTRLTVV.